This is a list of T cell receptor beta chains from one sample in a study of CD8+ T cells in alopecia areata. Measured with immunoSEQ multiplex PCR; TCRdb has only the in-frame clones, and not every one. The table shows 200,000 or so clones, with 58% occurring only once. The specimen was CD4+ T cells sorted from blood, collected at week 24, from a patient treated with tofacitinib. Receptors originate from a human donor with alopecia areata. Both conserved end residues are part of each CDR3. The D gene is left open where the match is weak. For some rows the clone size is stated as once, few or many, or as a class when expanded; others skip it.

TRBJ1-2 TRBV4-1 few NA CASSQRENYGYTF TGCGCCAGCAGCCAAAGGGAGAACTATGGCTACACCTTC
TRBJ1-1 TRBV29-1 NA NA CSVDTGKNTEAFF TGCAGCGTTGATACGGGCAAGAACACTGAAGCTTTCTTT
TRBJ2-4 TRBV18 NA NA CASSPPSGAGPPQYF TGTGCCAGCTCACCACCGTCGGGGGCTGGCCCGCCTCAGTACTTC
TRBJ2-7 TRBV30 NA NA CAWGSNGQYF TGTGCCTGGGGATCCAATGGCCAGTACTTC
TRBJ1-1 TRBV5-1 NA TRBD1 CASSLEGQRDTEAFF TGCGCCAGCAGCTTAGAGGGACAGAGGGACACTGAAGCTTTCTTT
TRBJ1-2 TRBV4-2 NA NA CASSQDPGGEEGRGYTF TGTGCCAGCAGCCAAGATCCGGGAGGGGAGGAAGGGCGCGGCTACACCTTC
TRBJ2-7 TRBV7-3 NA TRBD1 CASSPGQGEQYF TGTGCCAGCAGCCCAGGACAGGGCGAGCAGTACTTC
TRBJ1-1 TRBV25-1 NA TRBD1 CASSVILGTATIIRPFF TGTGCCAGCAGTGTGATTCTGGGGACAGCCACCATAATTCGGCCTTTCTTT
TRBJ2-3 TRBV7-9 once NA CASSSRGGDTQYF TGTGCCAGCAGCTCCCGAGGGGGAGATACGCAGTATTTT
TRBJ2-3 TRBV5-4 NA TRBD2 CASSLMLAGGPDGKGTQYF TGTGCCAGCAGCTTGATGCTAGCGGGAGGGCCGGATGGCAAGGGTACGCAGTATTTT
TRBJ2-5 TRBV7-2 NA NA CASSVLEPQETQYF TGTGCCAGCAGCGTACTAGAACCCCAAGAGACCCAGTACTTC
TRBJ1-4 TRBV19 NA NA CASKPPGTTEKLFF TGTGCCAGTAAGCCACCGGGGACGACCGAAAAACTGTTTTTT
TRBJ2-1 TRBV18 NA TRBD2 CASSPGLAGDNEQFF TGTGCCAGCTCACCAGGTCTAGCGGGGGACAATGAGCAGTTCTTC
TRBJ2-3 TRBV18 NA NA CASSNVGRTDTQYF TGTGCCAGCTCCAACGTGGGCCGCACAGATACGCAGTATTTT
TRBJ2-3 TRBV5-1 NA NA CASSLVSGVGDTQYF TGCGCCAGCAGCTTGGTATCCGGGGTAGGAGATACGCAGTATTTT
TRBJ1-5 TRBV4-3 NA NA CASSQEVGGQPQHF TGCGCCAGCAGCCAAGAGGTAGGGGGTCAGCCCCAGCATTTT
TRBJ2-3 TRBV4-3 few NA CASSQTHRADTQYF TGCGCCAGCAGCCAAACCCACAGAGCAGATACGCAGTATTTT
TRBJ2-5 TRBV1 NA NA CTSSLYCTETQYF TGCACCAGCAGCCTCTATTGTACGGAGACCCAGTACTTC
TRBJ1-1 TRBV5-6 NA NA CASSSGPRKNTEAFF TGTGCCAGCAGCTCGGGGCCCCGGAAGAACACTGAAGCTTTCTTT
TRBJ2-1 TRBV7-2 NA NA CASSLFRTSYNEQFF TGTGCCAGCAGCTTATTCAGGACAAGCTACAATGAGCAGTTCTTC
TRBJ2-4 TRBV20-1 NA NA CSGHQVEVQYF TGCAGTGGACACCAGGTGGAAGTTCAGTACTTC
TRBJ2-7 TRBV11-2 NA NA CASSLDRAYSYEQYF TGTGCCAGCAGCTTAGACAGGGCTTACTCCTACGAGCAGTACTTC
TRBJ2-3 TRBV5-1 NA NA CASSYHTDTQYF TGCGCCAGCAGCTACCACACAGATACGCAGTATTTT
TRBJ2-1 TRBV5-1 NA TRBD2 CASSLDPTSGEYNEQFF TGCGCCAGCAGCTTGGATCCCACTAGCGGGGAGTACAATGAGCAGTTCTTC
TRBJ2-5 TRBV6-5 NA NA CASHRGTQQETQYF TGTGCCAGCCATCGCGGGACCCAACAAGAGACCCAGTACTTC
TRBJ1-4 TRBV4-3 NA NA CASSDLSSNEKLFF TGCGCCAGCAGCGACCTGAGCAGCAATGAAAAACTGTTTTTT
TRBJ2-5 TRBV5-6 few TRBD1 CASSWGQSQETQYF TGTGCCAGCAGCTGGGGACAGAGTCAAGAGACCCAGTACTTC
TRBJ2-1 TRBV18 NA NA CASSTGKGNEQFF TGTGCCAGCTCAACAGGGAAGGGCAATGAGCAGTTCTTC
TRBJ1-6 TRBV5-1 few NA CASSLAGDYGSPLHF TGCGCCAGCAGCTTGGCAGGGGACTATGGTTCACCCCTCCACTTT
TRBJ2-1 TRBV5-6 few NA CASSSEGEQFF TGTGCCAGCAGCTCAGAAGGTGAGCAGTTCTTC
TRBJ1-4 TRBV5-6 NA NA CASSRVVMSTEKLFF TGTGCCAGCAGCCGGGTCGTGATGAGCACGGAAAAACTGTTTTTT
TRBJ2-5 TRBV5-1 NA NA CASSAGGLQETQYF TGCGCCAGCAGCGCAGGGGGACTCCAAGAGACCCAGTACTTC
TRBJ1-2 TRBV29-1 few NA CSVDPGPSARGYTF TGCAGCGTTGACCCCGGGCCCTCAGCGCGTGGCTACACCTTC
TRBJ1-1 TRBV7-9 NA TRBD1 CASSLGQGAGYTEAFF TGTGCCAGCAGCTTAGGTCAGGGGGCAGGTTACACTGAAGCTTTCTTT
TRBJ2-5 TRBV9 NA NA CASSVGQEETQYF TGTGCCAGCAGCGTAGGACAGGAAGAGACCCAGTACTTC
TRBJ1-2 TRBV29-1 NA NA CSVEAGMWGYTF TGCAGCGTTGAGGCGGGGATGTGGGGCTACACCTTC
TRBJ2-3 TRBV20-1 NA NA CSASSDTQYF TGCAGCGCTAGCAGCGATACGCAGTATTTT
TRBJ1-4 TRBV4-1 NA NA CASSQDGGSNEKLFF TGCGCCAGCAGCCAAGATGGGGGCAGTAATGAAAAACTGTTTTTT
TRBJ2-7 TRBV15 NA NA CATKGVSYEQYF TGTGCCACCAAAGGGGTTTCCTACGAGCAGTACTTC
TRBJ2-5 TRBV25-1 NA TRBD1 CASFGTVQETQYF TGTGCCAGCTTCGGGACAGTCCAAGAGACCCAGTACTTC
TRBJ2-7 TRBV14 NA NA CASSPTAGTYEQYF TGTGCCAGCAGCCCCACAGCAGGGACCTACGAGCAGTACTTC
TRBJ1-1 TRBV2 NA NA CASSPGGMNTEAFF TGTGCCAGCAGTCCGGGTGGGATGAACACTGAAGCTTTCTTT